This entry lists 20 T cell receptor beta chains sequenced from one sample in a study of cytomegalovirus exposure and HLA in healthy donors. In the PCR, 60 Vbeta and 13 Jbeta primers were used. Produced via immunoSEQ multiplex PCR; TCRdb's table is partial and in-frame only. The sample features tens of thousands of clones, with approximately 3.6% in its top ten. The sample taken for sequencing was PBMCs. All receptors derive from a female donor in good health and CMV-seropositive.

The rearrangement joins TRBV19 to TRBJ2-2, with 8 bases lining up with TRBD1. Trimming cost V 3 bases and J 6 bases; bases outside gene matches: 9. Per germline, CDR1 LNHDA and CDR2 SQIVND (reference sequence). The CDR3 is 16 residues long. DNA of the CDR3: TGTGCCAGTAGTATCGGTCCAGGGGGCTCCGCCGGGGAGCTGTTTTTT. Protein sequence: CASSIGPGGSAGELFF.

This rearrangement joins TRBV4-3 to TRBJ1-4; D possibly corresponds to TRBD1 (5 bases). V lost 5 bases and J 6 bases, leaving 13 bases between the germline ends. In germline, CDR1 is LGHNA, CDR2 YSLEER. The CDR3 covers 14 residues. The CDR3 DNA reads as TGCGCCAGCAGCTCCCCGGGGGTGGATGAAAAACTGTTTTTT. It yields the protein CASSSPGVDEKLFF.

The chain is built from TRBV4-1 and TRBJ2-3, with 7 bases fitting TRBD2. The CDR3 consists of 18 residues. Germline V lookup: CDR1 MGHRA, CDR2 YSYEKL. The trim removed 2 bases at V and 0 bases at J, leaving 11 bases unmatched. The chain's CDR3 is CASSQINPIAGSTDTQYF. The CDR3 DNA sequence: TGCGCCAGCAGCCAAATCAACCCTATAGCGGGCAGCACAGATACGCAGTATTTT.

The chain has TRBV6-6 and TRBJ1-2; D is unresolved. V was clipped by 0 bases and J by 4 bases, with 12 bases between them. CDR3 length: 15 amino acids. Germline CDR1 reads MNHNY; CDR2 reads SVGAGI (reference sequence). DNA for the CDR3: TGTGCCAGCAGTTACTCTTCGGCGACTGGCTATGGCTACACCTTC. It specifies CASSYSSATGYGYTF.

This chain joins TRBV19 and TRBJ2-7; D is perhaps TRBD2 (6 bases). Trimming pared 4 bases from V and 2 bases from J, leaving 15 bases between. Germline V gene sequence: CDR1 LNHDA, CDR2 SQIVND (reference sequence). This CDR3 has 15 residues. The CDR3 reads CASSNTGTLAYEQYF. The CDR3 nucleotides are TGTGCCAGTAGTAATACCGGGACTTTGGCCTACGAGCAGTACTTC.

The rearrangement links TRBV28 to TRBJ1-1; D perhaps matches TRBD1 (5 bases). V lost 3 bases to trimming and J lost 10 bases, with 18 bases between them. The germline V gene has CDR1 MDHEN and CDR2 SYDVKM. The CDR3 runs 14 residues. CDR3 sequence reads: CASSFISGEVRAFF. In DNA form, the CDR3 reads TGTGCCAGCAGTTTTATCTCGGGGGAGGTGAGAGCTTTCTTT.

The genes are TRBV19 and TRBJ2-5, with 7 bases matching TRBD1. Losses at the gene ends were 6 bases for V and 4 bases for J; bases not matched to a gene: 11. The CDR3 is 15 amino acids. In germline, CDR1 is LNHDA, CDR2 SQIVND (reference sequence). CDR3 sequence: CASRPHTGVGETQYF. Written as DNA, the CDR3 is TGTGCCAGTAGACCCCACACAGGGGTCGGAGAGACCCAGTACTTC.

The rearrangement links TRBV9 to TRBJ2-3; TRBD2 might be the D (7 bases). The germline V gene encodes CDR1 SGDLS and CDR2 YYNGEE. V lost 0 bases and J 8 bases, leaving 16 bases between the germline ends. The CDR3 is 15 amino acids. The CDR3 spells CASSVGGSGGSTQYF. For the CDR3, the DNA is TGTGCCAGCAGCGTAGGCGGTTCGGGGGGCAGTACGCAGTATTTT. The full variable domain, its missing parts supplied by reference TRBV9 and TRBJ2-3, is DSGVTQTPKHLITATGQRVTLRCSPRSGDLSVYWYQQSLDQGLQFLIQYYNGEERAKGNILERFSAQQFPDLHSELNLSSLELGDSALYFCASSVGGSGGSTQYFGPGTRLTVL.

This chain connects TRBV18 to TRBJ2-1; 10 bases are a match to TRBD2. V was pared by 4 bases and J by 2 bases, with 5 bases of the junction left unmatched. Per germline, CDR1 KGHSH and CDR2 LQKENI. The CDR3 is made up of 16 amino acids. The CDR3: CASSLLAGATYNEQFF. The CDR3 bases are TGTGCCAGCTCACTTCTAGCGGGGGCCACCTACAATGAGCAGTTCTTC.

This rearrangement joins TRBV4-3 to TRBJ2-5; D is possibly TRBD1 (6 bases). The J call is uncertain, as TRBJ2-7 better fits the DNA end. CDR3 length: 14 amino acids. CDR1 is LGHNA, CDR2 YSLEER, per germline. DNA for the CDR3: TGCGCCAGCAGCCAAGATCCAGGGGACTACGAGCAGTACTTC. Translating gives CASSQDPGDYEQYF.

V usage is TRBV18 and J usage is TRBJ2-5; the D gene is possibly TRBD1 (5 bases). The CDR3 runs to 16 residues. V shed 2 bases and J shed 2 bases, with 15 bases lying between them. CDR1 is KGHSH and CDR2 is LQKENI in the germline V gene. The CDR3 nucleotides are TGTGCCAGCTCACCAAGTTTTCAGGGTGGGCAAGAGACCCAGTACTTC. Its protein product is CASSPSFQGGQETQYF.

The chain links TRBV2 to TRBJ2-1, with a weak D call TRBD1 (6 bases). The CDR3 has 16 amino acids. Trimming took 7 bases from V and 8 from J, leaving 24 bases between them. From germline, CDR1 is SNHLY and CDR2 FYNNEI. The CDR3 region is CASTFVRGRARHEQFF. The CDR3 bases are TGTGCCAGCACCTTCGTCAGGGGCCGTGCTCGCCATGAGCAGTTCTTC.

The gene calls are TRBV5-4 and TRBJ2-7; D perhaps matches TRBD2 (6 bases). This CDR3 is built from 14 residues. From germline, CDR1 is SGHNT and CDR2 YYREEE (reference sequence). Trimming shortened V by 0 bases and J by 5 bases, and 12 bases separated the two germline ends. CDR3 sequence (DNA): TGTGCCAGCAGCTTGGGCTGGGGGGATCACGAGCAGTACTTC. This sequence encodes CASSLGWGDHEQYF.

The rearrangement joins TRBV29-1 to TRBJ1-2; D call uncertain. The CDR3 is 14 amino acids. V was clipped by 8 bases and J by 0 bases, with 16 bases between them. Germline V gene lookup returns CDR1 SQVTM and CDR2 ANQGSEA. The CDR3 bases are TGCAGCCCCACTCCCGGGAAAACTAACTATGGCTACACCTTC. Translated, it gives CSPTPGKTNYGYTF.

The rearrangement joins TRBV7-9 to TRBJ1-1; D is undetermined. This CDR3 comprises 14 residues. Deletions cut 1 base from V and 1 base from J, with 7 bases between. Germline CDR1 SEHNR, CDR2 FQNEAQ (reference sequence). Written as DNA, the CDR3 is TGTGCCAGCAGCTTAGGACAATCGAACACTGAAGCTTTCTTT. It is translated as CASSLGQSNTEAFF.

This chain joins TRBV4-1 and TRBJ2-7; 8 positions match TRBD2. The junction had 4 bases not matched to a gene; V was cut back by 1 base and J by 2 bases. CDR1 is MGHRA and CDR2 is YSYEKL in the germline V gene. The CDR3 totals 15 residues. The CDR3 DNA is TGCGCCAGCAGCCAAGGAGATAGCGGGACCTACGAGCAGTACTTC. The encoded protein is CASSQGDSGTYEQYF.

This rearrangement joins TRBV6-1 to TRBJ2-3; 7 nucleotides line up with TRBD1. Germline loops: CDR1 MNHNS, CDR2 SASEGT. The CDR3 totals 15 residues. V lost 2 bases, J lost 4 bases, and 6 bases stayed unmatched. In DNA form, the CDR3 reads TGTGCCAGCAGTGAATTCGTCACAGGGGCAGATACGCAGTATTTT. It is translated as CASSEFVTGADTQYF.

The chain combines TRBV28 with TRBJ2-3; weak D call: TRBD2 (5 bases). With 2 bases removed from V and 2 bases from J, the gap between germline ends came to 14 bases. This CDR3 comprises 16 residues. CDR1 MDHEN and CDR2 SYDVKM come from the germline V gene. The CDR3 nucleotides read TGTGCCAGCAGTTTACGGCGACTACGAACCACAGATACGCAGTATTTT. This gives the protein CASSLRRLRTTDTQYF.

This sequence joins TRBV18 and TRBJ2-5; D might be TRBD2 (6 bases). The V end was cut by 1 base, the J end by 3 bases, with 12 bases between. CDR3 size: 15 residues. Germline V gene lookup returns CDR1 KGHSH and CDR2 LQKENI. The CDR3 nucleotides read TGTGCCAGCTCACCACTCCCCGGGGGAGAAGAGACCCAGTACTTC. Translating it yields CASSPLPGGEETQYF.

The chain uses TRBV6-1 and TRBJ2-7; perhaps TRBD2 as D (5 bases). Germline V CDR1 and CDR2: MNHNS, SASEGT. The V end lost 3 bases, the J end lost 1 base, and 19 bases lay between the germline ends. The CDR3 has 17 residues. This chain's CDR3 is CASSDQGGGHRSYEQYF. CDR3 coding DNA: TGTGCCAGCAGTGATCAAGGAGGCGGTCATAGGTCCTACGAGCAGTACTTC.